This paragraph covers one T cell receptor beta chain sequence. The data derive from a study of blood T cell repertoires in COVID-19. Across the study: There were acute and convalescent COVID-19 samples, and they came from the United States, Italy and Spain. T cells, B-cell-depleted T cells, or PBMCs provided the cDNA or gDNA that served as material.

Per the original data handling: Estimation of nucleated cell counts was performed using reference gene primer amplification. Sequencing used immunoSEQ multiplex PCR; TCRdb keeps in-frame clones, though not all of them. The D gene and trimming were derived from the DNA, and the V and J assignments and clone size from that table. Here the sample spans under 300,000 clones, 86% being singletons. The CDR3 has 15 residues. Germline CDR1 reads LNHDA; CDR2 reads SQIVND (reference sequence). V was pared by 3 bases and J by 0 bases, with 6 bases between. The receptor comes from a woman aged 25 to 45 with active or convalescent COVID-19. Source material: peripheral blood. This rearrangement joins TRBV19 to TRBJ2-6; no clear D gene. CDR3 in DNA: TGTGCCAGTAGTATCCTGTTCTCTGGGGCCAACGTCCTGACTTTC. Protein: CASSILFSGANVLTF.